This T cell receptor (beta chain) was obtained from a study of cytomegalovirus exposure and HLA in healthy donors. Broader study findings: In an earlier analysis, about 87% or about 30%: the productive usage of most TCR beta V segments. The authors later found most CMV-associated TCR beta chains appeared HLA-restricted. Analysis was carried out at a later point, and it linked a missense DCLRE1C variant to TCR beta V- and J-gene trimming. Analysis performed later showed TCR beta chains linked to HLA being more clonally expanded than equally common others.

Points on this clone: Its antigen is still unknown.

V dropped 8 bases and J dropped 8; count of bases not matched to a gene: 17. Germline V gene sequence: CDR1 SNHLY, CDR2 FYNNEI. CDR3 length: 15 amino acids. A multiplex PCR was run with 60 Vbeta primers and 13 Jbeta primers. Produced via immunoSEQ multiplex PCR; TCRdb's table is partial and in-frame only. The sample has about 55,000 clones, more than 65% seen once; the top ten hold 30% to 35%. The V gene is TRBV2, the J gene TRBJ1-2, with 7 bases fitting TRBD1. Input material: PBMCs. The sequence was obtained from a man between 35 and 55 years old in good health and CMV-seropositive. This CDR3 reads CASLLDRRPLEGYTF. CDR3 bases: TGTGCCAGCTTACTGGACAGGAGGCCTCTAGAAGGCTACACCTTC.